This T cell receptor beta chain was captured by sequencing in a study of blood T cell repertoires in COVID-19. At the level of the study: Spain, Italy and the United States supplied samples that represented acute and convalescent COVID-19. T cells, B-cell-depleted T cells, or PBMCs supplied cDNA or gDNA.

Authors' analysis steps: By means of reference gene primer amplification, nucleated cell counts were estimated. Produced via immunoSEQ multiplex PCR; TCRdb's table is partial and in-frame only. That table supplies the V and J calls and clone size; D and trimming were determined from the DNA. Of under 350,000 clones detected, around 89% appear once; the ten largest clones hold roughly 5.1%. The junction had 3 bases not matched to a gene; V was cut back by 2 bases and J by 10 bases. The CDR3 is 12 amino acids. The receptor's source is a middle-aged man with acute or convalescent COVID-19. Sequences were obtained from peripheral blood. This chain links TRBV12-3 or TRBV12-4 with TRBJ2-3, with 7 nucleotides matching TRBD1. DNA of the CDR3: TGTGCCAGCAGTTTATTTGGACAGGCGCAGTATTTT. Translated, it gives CASSLFGQAQYF.